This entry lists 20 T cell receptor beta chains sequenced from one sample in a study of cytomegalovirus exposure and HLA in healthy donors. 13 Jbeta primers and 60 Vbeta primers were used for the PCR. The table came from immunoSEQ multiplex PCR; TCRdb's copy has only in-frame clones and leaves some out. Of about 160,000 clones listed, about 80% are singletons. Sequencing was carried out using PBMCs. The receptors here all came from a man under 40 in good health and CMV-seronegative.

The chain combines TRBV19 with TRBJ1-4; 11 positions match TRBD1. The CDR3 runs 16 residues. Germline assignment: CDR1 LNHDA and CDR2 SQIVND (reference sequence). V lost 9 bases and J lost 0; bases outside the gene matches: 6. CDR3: CASRDRGKATNEKLFF. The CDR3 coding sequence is TGTGCCAGCCGGGACAGGGGGAAAGCAACTAATGAAAAACTGTTTTTT.

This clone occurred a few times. CDR3 residues: CASSLGLAGGTDTQYF. The CDR3 region has the DNA TGTGCCAGCAGCTTGGGACTAGCGGGGGGAACAGATACGCAGTATTTT. The chain employs TRBV5-4 and TRBJ2-3, with 13 bases lining up with TRBD2. Germline V gene lookup returns CDR1 SGHNT and CDR2 YYREEE (reference sequence). The CDR3 totals 16 residues. Trimming at V came to 0 bases and at J to 3 bases, leaving 1 base not matched to a gene. Filled out from reference TRBV5-4 and TRBJ2-3, the complete variable domain reads ETGVTQSPTHLIKTRGQQVTLRCSSQSGHNTVSWYQQALGQGPQFIFQYYREEENGRGNFPPRFSGLQFPNYSSELNVNALELDDSALYLCASSLGLAGGTDTQYFGPGTRLTVL.

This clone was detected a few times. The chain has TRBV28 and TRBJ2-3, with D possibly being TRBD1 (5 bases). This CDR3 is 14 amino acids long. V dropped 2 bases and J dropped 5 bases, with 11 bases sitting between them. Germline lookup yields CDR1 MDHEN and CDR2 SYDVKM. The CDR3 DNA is TGTGCCAGCAGTTTAAGCAGGGTTCAAGATACGCAGTATTTT. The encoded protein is CASSLSRVQDTQYF.

The DNA for the CDR3 is TGTGCCAGCAGCATTGGGGGAGGCGTTGGGGCCAACGTCCTGACTTTC. Translation gives CASSIGGGVGANVLTF. The chain carries TRBV14 and TRBJ2-6; D might be TRBD2 (6 bases). The CDR3 has 16 residues. Germline CDR1 and CDR2: SGHDN and FVKESK. V lost 5 bases, J lost 3 bases, and 14 bases lay in between. Complete variable domain (other parts from reference TRBV14 and TRBJ2-6): EAGVTQFPSHSVIEKGQTVTLRCDPISGHDNLYWYRRVMGKEIKFLLHFVKESKQDESGMPNNRFLAERTGGTYSTLKVQPAELEDSGVYFCASSIGGGVGANVLTFGAGSRLTVL.

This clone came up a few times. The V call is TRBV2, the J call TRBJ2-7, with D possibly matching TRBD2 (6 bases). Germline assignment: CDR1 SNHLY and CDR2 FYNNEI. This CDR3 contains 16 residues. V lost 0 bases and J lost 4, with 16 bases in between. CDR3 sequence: CASSEALRRGDYEQYF. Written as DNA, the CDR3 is TGTGCCAGCAGTGAAGCGCTTAGGCGGGGAGATTACGAGCAGTACTTC.

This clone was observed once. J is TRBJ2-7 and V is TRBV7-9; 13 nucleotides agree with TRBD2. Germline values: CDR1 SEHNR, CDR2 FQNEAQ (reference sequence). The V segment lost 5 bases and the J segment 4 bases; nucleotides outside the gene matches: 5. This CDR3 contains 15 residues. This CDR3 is CASSTGLAGEYEQYF. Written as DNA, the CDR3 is TGTGCCAGCAGCACCGGACTAGCGGGAGAATACGAGCAGTACTTC. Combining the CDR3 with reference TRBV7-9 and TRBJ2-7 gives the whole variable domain DTGVSQNPRHKITKRGQNVTFRCDPISEHNRLYWYRQTLGQGPEFLTYFQNEAQLEKSRLLSDRFSAERPKGSFSTLEIQRTEQGDSAMYLCASSTGLAGEYEQYFGPGTRLTVT.

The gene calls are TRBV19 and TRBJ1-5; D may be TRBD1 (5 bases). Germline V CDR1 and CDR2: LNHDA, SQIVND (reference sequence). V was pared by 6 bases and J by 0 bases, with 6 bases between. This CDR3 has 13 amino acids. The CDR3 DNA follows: TGTGCCAGTAGCGACAGTAGCAATCAGCCCCAGCATTTT. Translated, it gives CASSDSSNQPQHF.

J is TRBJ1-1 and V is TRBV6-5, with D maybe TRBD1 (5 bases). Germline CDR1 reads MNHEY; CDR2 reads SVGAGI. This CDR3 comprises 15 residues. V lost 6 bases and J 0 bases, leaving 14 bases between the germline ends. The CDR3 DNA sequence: TGTGCCAGCAGCCCTGGGGCAGGGCTGAACACTGAAGCTTTCTTT. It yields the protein CASSPGAGLNTEAFF.

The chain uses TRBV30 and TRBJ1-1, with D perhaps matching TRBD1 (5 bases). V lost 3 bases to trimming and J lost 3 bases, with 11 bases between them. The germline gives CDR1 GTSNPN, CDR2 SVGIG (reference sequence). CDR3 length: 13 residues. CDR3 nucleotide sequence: TGTGCCTGGAGGGGGTGGGGGGACACTGAAGCTTTCTTT. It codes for CAWRGWGDTEAFF.

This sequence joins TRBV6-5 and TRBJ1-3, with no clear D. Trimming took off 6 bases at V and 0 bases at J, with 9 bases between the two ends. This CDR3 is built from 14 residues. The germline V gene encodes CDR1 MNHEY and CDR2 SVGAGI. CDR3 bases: TGTGCCAGCAGAGTACAGAGCTCTGGAAACACCATATATTTT. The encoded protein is CASRVQSSGNTIYF.

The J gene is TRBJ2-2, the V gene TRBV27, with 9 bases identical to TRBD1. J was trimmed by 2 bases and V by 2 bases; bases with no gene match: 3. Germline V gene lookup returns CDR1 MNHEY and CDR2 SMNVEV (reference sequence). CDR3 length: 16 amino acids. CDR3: CASSLRGQGNTGELFF. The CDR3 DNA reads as TGTGCCAGCAGTTTAAGGGGACAGGGCAACACCGGGGAGCTGTTTTTT.

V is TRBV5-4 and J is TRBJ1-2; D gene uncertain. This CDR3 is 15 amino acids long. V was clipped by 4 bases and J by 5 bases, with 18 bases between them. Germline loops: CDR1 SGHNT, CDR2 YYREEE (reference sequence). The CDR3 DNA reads TGTGCCAGCAGCCTCGGGATCTGGGAGGCTTATGGCTACACCTTC. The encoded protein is CASSLGIWEAYGYTF. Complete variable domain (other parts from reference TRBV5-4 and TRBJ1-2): ETGVTQSPTHLIKTRGQQVTLRCSSQSGHNTVSWYQQALGQGPQFIFQYYREEENGRGNFPPRFSGLQFPNYSSELNVNALELDDSALYLCASSLGIWEAYGYTFGSGTRLTVV.

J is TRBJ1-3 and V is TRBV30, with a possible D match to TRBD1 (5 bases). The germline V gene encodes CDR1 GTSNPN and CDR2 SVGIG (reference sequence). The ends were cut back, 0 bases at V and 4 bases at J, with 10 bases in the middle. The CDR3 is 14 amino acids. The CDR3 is CAWSVSGGGNTIYF. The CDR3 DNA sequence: TGTGCCTGGAGTGTTAGTGGGGGGGGAAACACCATATATTTT.

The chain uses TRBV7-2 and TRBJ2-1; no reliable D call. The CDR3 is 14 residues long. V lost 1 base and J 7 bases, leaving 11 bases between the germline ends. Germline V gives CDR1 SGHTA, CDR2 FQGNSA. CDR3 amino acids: CASSLESGGNEQFF. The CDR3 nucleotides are TGTGCCAGCAGCTTAGAATCAGGTGGGAATGAGCAGTTCTTC.

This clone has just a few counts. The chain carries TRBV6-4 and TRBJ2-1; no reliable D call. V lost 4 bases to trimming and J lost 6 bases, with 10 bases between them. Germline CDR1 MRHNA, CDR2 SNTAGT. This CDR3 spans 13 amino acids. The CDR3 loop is CASSVSEVNEQFF. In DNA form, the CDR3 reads TGTGCCAGCAGTGTTTCCGAGGTCAATGAGCAGTTCTTC.

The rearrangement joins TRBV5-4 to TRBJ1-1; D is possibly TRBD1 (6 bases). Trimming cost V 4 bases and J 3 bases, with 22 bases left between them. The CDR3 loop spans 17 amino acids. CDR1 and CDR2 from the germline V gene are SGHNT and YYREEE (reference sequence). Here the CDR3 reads CASSAWRTVPRDTEAFF. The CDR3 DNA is TGTGCCAGCAGCGCCTGGAGGACAGTTCCGAGGGACACTGAAGCTTTCTTT.

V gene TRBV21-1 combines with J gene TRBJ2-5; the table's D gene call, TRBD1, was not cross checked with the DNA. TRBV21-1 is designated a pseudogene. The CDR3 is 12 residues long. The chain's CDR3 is CASGQGQETQYF. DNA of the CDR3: TGTGCCAGCGGACAGGGTCAAGAGACCCAGTACTTC.

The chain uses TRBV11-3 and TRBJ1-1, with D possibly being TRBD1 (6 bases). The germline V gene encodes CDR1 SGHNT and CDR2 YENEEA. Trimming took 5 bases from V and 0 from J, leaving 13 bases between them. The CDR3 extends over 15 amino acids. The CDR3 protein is CASSAGGGMNTEAFF. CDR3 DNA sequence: TGTGCCAGCAGCGCGGGGGGGGGCATGAACACTGAAGCTTTCTTT.

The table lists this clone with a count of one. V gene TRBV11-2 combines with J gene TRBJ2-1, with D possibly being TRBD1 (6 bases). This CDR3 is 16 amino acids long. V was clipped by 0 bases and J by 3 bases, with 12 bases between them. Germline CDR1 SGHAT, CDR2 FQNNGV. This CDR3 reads CASSLEYGGNYNEQFF. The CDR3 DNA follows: TGTGCCAGCAGCTTAGAGTATGGGGGCAACTACAATGAGCAGTTCTTC.

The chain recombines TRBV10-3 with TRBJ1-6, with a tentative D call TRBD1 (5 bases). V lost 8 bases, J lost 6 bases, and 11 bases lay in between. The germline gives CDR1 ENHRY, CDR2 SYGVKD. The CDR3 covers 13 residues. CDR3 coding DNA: TGTGCCATCGGCGGGACCGGTAATTCACCCCTCCACTTT. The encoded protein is CAIGGTGNSPLHF.